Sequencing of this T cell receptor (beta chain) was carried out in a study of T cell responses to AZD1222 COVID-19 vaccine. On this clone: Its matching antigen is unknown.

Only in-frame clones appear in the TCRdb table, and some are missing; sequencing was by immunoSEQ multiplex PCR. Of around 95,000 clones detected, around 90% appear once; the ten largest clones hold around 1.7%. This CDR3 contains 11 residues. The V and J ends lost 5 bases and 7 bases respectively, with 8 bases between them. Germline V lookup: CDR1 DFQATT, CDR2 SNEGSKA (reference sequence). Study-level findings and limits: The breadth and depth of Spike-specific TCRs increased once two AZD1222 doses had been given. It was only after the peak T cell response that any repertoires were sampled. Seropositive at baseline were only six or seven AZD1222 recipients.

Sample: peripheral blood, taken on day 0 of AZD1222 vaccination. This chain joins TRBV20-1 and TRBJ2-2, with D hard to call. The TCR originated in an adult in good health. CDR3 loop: CSAGRVGELFF. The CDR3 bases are TGCAGTGCTGGCCGGGTCGGGGAGCTGTTTTTT.